The following is a TCR beta chain sequence with its context. What it binds is not known. The junction and the germline gene differ at one end; a read error may be behind it. This sample is drawn from a study of T cell repertoires in cytomegalovirus infection. Whole-study context: CMV infection and matching HLA type were both indicated by public TCR beta signatures. Study-level findings and limits: There were HLA-C-restricted CMV-specific TCR beta clonotypes dominating the ex vivo response. The cumulative frequency of public TCR beta families distinguished individuals who carried CMV together with the relevant HLA.

TCRdb re-derived calls from the reads in MiXCR, one entry per CDR3 protein. Altogether about 7,500 distinct CDR3 sequences are present, 45% to 60% being singletons, with the ten largest covering 55% to 80%. The sequence was collected from a human donor in good health (CMV status not recorded). Some clones in this sample may be carry-over from other donors' samples. Sequencing was carried out using PBMCs, sequenced either directly or after in vitro stimulation (not recorded which).

The CDR3, as DNA: TGTGCCAGCAGCTCCCGGGACATCTTTTTCTACGAGCGGTACTTC. Amino acid sequence: CASSSRDIFFYERYF. The rearrangement links TRBV7-6 to TRBJ2-7, with TRBD1 as a possible D gene (6 bases). CDR3 length: 15 residues. Germline values: CDR1 SGHVS, CDR2 FNYEAQ.